The 2 T cell receptor beta chains given below trace back to one sample, sequenced in a study of CD8 T cells in ankylosing spondylitis. TCRdb itself ran the 5' RACE reads through MiXCR, one entry per CDR3 protein. The table lists some 26,000 distinct CDR3 sequences, roughly 17% of them singletons. The sequenced sample was blood. Receptors originate from a male donor with ankylosing spondylitis or in good health (not recorded which).

This clonotype was observed a handful of times. The chain joins TRBV9 to TRBJ2-3; D might be TRBD1 (6 bases). CDR3 size: 15 residues. V lost 4 bases and J 6 bases, leaving 18 bases between the germline ends. CDR1 and CDR2 from the germline V gene are SGDLS and YYNGEE. The CDR3 loop reads CASSPRDTSVDTQYF. CDR3 nucleotides: TGTGCCAGCAGCCCTCGGGACACGTCTGTGGATACGCAGTATTTT.

This clonotype came up many times. This CDR3 is CAWATGGPNEKLFF. The CDR3 bases are TGTGCCTGGGCCACTGGCGGTCCTAATGAAAAACTGTTTTTT. This chain connects TRBV30 to TRBJ1-4; unclear D gene. CDR3 size: 14 residues. From germline, CDR1 is GTSNPN and CDR2 SVGIG (reference sequence). Deletions cut 5 bases from V and 3 bases from J, with 13 bases between.